The sequence of this T cell receptor beta chain was determined in a study of response to subunit inactivated influenza vaccine. This clonotype was observed a handful of times. Its antigen is unknown. Using its own MiXCR run on the RT-PCR reads, TCRdb lists one record per CDR3 protein. The sample lists roughly 500,000 distinct CDR3 sequences, more than 15% occurring once. Study-wide points: A suggestion made by the authors is that each seasonal influenza vaccination recruits few new T cells.

Trimming removed 8 bases at V and 0 bases at J, with 16 bases between. The length of the CDR3 is 15 residues. Germline values: CDR1 SGHDT, CDR2 YYEEEE. This sequence was found in a man aged 45 to 75 who received an inactivated influenza vaccine. The chain couples TRBV5-6 to TRBJ2-3, with D unresolved. Sample: CD4+ T cells sorted from PBMCs, taken roughly 24 months after vaccination. The CDR3 DNA reads TGTGCCAGGGGCTTGCGGCTCCTCAGCACAGATACGCAGTATTTT. It codes for CARGLRLLSTDTQYF.